Listed here is a single T cell receptor beta chain. What antigen it recognizes has not been identified. No much larger clonotype is one base removed from it; base qualities were not supplied. TCRbeta CDR3 regions were amplified from genomic DNA using the immunoSEQ Assay, a bias-controlled multiplex PCR. In the original analysis: The number of nucleated cells in each sample was estimated by amplification of reference gene primers within the assay. To quantify the absolute abundance of each unique TCRbeta CDR3 rearrangement, sequence reads were collapsed and filtered. Productive Simpson clonality was computed per sample as the square root of Simpson's diversity index over productive rearrangements. TCRdb stores this immuneACCESS table with in-frame sequences only. Part of the clones is absent; in the studies checked, under half of the shortfall reflects unresolved V genes, and no reason is known for the rest. D and trimming come from the DNA, and the V and J calls and clone size come from that table. The sample table contains roughly 60,000 clones; only one count was recorded for 70% to 85% of them. The top ten clonotypes cover 3.5% of the sample.

These data originate in a study of blood T cell repertoires in COVID-19 (TCRdb year 2020). Background on the whole study: Samples covering the acute and convalescent phases of COVID-19 were provided by collaborators in the United States, Italy and Spain. The material from the prospective study consisted of cDNA or gDNA derived from T cells, B-cell-depleted T cells, or PBMCs. Subjects who had been exposed to COVID-19, were actively infected with it, or had recovered from it provided the deeply sampled blood TCRbeta repertoires that made up the dataset. The repertoires were released in a freely available public database intended as a resource for research on the immune response to SARS-CoV-2. The samples were drawn from two sources: the first 160 participants of the ongoing ImmuneRACE study, and 950 to 1,500 subjects contributed by 6 global collaborators. Sample metadata almost always included a de-identified subject ID, COVID-19 status, age in years and sex. HLA class I and class II types, where available, came from metadata supplied by the sample provider rather than from assay-based typing.

Reading the germline V gene gives CDR1 SGHAT and CDR2 FQNNGV. At the junction V is shortened by 4 bases and J by 4 bases, with 10 bases in between. The CDR3 runs 13 residues from the cysteine to the phenylalanine. Only the CDR3 DNA stays, 39 bases, in frame from base 1. Whole blood was collected in K2EDTA tubes by collaborating institutions according to the institutions' own protocols. For TCRbeta analysis, collaborators shipped samples in one of three forms: frozen whole blood, isolated PBMCs, or DNA extracted from either of those sample types. Results and caveats for the whole study, not just this receptor: The amount of clinical and demographic metadata varied by source and participant and was provided uncurated.

Sequencing used peripheral blood. The chain is made from TRBV11-2 and TRBJ1-1; the D gene is perhaps TRBD1, on 5 matching bases. The sequence came from a man aged 60 to 69 with acute or convalescent COVID-19. The CDR3 is CASSWGGSTEAFF. The sequenced DNA is TGTGCCAGCAGCTGGGGGGGTAGCACTGAAGCTTTCTTT.